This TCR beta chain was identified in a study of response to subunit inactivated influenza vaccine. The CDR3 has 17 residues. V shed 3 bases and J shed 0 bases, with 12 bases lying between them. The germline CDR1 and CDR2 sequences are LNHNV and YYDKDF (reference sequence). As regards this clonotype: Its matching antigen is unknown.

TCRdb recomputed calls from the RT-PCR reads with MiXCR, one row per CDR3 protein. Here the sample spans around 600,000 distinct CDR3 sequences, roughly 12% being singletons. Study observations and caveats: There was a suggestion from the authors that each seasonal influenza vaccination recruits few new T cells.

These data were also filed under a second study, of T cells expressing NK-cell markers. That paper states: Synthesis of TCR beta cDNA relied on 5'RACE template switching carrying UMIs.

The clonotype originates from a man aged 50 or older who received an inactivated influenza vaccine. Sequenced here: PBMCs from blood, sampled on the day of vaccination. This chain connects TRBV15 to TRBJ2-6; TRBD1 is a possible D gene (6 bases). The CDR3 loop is CATSRYREFSGANVLTF. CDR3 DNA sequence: TGTGCCACCAGCAGGTACAGGGAGTTCTCTGGGGCCAACGTCCTGACTTTC.